These 4 T cell receptor beta chains came from one sample sequenced in a study of shared clonotypes between healthy human individuals. Measured with immunoSEQ multiplex PCR; TCRdb has only the in-frame clones, and not every one. The data hold millions of clones, with approximately 92% observed a single time. Sample: naive CD4+ T cells sorted from blood. Subset defined: CD45RA+ positively selected. The receptors shown here come from a young man in good health.

This sequence joins TRBV5-1 and TRBJ1-5; no clear D gene. Germline lookup yields CDR1 SGHRS and CDR2 YFSETQ. V lost 0 bases and J lost 0, with 7 bases in between. The CDR3 consists of 15 residues. The CDR3 protein is CASSLGGISNQPQHF. The CDR3, as DNA: TGCGCCAGCAGCTTGGGGGGTATTAGCAATCAGCCCCAGCATTTT.

The chain uses TRBV13 and TRBJ2-3; TRBD2 aligns across 12 bases. CDR1 and CDR2 (germline): PRHDT, FYEKMQ (reference sequence). Trimming removed 5 bases from V and 5 bases from J; junction bases left unmatched: 5. The length of the CDR3 is 15 residues. CDR3 sequence: CASSQLAGGVDTQYF. For the CDR3, the DNA is TGTGCCAGCAGCCAGCTAGCGGGAGGGGTAGATACGCAGTATTTT.

The chain carries TRBV5-1 and TRBJ2-3, with 14 nucleotides matching TRBD2. CDR3 length: 18 amino acids. After removal of 4 bases from V and 0 bases from J, the junction contained 7 bases not matched to a gene. From germline, CDR1 is SGHRS and CDR2 YFSETQ. This chain's CDR3 is CASSPWTSGGTSTDTQYF. The CDR3 bases are TGCGCCAGCAGCCCCTGGACTAGCGGGGGGACTAGCACAGATACGCAGTATTTT.

V usage is TRBV5-1 and J usage is TRBJ2-5; no clear D. V was clipped by 0 bases and J by 2 bases, with 14 bases between them. Looked up from germline, CDR1 is SGHRS and CDR2 is YFSETQ. This CDR3 has 16 residues. CDR3 DNA: TGCGCCAGCAGCTTGGGTGGCAGTATCAGTCAAGAGACCCAGTACTTC. The encoded protein is CASSLGGSISQETQYF.